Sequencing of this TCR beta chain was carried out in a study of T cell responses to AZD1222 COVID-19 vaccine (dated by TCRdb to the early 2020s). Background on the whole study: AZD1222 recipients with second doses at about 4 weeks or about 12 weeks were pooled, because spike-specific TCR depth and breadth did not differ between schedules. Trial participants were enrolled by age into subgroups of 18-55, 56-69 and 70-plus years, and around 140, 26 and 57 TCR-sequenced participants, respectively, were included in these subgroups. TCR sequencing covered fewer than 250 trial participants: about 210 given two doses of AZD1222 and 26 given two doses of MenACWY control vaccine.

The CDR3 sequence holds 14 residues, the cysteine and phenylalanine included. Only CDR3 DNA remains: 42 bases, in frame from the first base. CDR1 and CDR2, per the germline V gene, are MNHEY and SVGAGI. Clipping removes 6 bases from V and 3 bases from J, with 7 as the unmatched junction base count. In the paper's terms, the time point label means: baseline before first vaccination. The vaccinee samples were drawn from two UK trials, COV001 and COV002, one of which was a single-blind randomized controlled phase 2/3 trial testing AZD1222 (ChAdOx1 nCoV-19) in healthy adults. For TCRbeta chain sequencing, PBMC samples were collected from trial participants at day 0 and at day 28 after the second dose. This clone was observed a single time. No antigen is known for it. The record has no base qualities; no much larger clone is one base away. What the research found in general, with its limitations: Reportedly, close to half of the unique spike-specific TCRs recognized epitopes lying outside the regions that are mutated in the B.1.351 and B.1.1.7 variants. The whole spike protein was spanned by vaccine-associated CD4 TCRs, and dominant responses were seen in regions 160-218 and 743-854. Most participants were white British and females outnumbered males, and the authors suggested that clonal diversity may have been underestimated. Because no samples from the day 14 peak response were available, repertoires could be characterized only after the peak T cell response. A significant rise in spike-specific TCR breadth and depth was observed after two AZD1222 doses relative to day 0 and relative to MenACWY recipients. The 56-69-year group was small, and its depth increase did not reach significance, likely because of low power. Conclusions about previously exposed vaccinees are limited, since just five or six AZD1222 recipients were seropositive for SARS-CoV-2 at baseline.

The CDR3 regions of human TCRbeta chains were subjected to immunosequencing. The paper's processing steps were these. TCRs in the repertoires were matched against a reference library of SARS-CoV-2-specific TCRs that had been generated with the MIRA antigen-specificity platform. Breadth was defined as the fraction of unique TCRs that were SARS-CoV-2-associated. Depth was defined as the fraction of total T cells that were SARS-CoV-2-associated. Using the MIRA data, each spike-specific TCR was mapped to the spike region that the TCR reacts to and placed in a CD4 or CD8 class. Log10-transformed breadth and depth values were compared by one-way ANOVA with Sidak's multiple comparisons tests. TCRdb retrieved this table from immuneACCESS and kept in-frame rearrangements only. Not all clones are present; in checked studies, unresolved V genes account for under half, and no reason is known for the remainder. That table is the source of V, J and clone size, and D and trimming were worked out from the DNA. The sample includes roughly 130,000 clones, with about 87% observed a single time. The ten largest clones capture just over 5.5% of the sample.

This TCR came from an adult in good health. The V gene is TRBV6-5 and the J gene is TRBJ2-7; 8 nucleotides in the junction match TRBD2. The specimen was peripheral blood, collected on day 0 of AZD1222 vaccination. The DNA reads TGTGCCAGCAGCGGTGGACTAGCTGTCTACGAGCAGTACTTC. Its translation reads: CASSGGLAVYEQYF.